These T cell receptor beta chains were read from a single sample in a study of blood T cell repertoires in COVID-19. Libraries were prepared by immunoSEQ multiplex PCR; TCRdb keeps only in-frame clonotypes and omits some of them. The data show about 440,000 clones, about nine tenths seen once. The sample consisted of PBMCs or T cells enriched from blood (not recorded which). The receptors derive from a man between 18 and 29 years old who had recovered from COVID-19. Each CDR3 is given without its conserved first and last residue. D genes are given only for firm matches. For some rows the clone size is stated as once, few or many, or as a class when expanded; others skip it.

abundance | j_gene | d_gene | len | v_gene | CDR3aa
- | TRBJ2-7 | TRBD2 | 9 | TRBV6-5 | ASGRGSEQY
- | TRBJ2-2 | TRBD2 | 18 | TRBV4-1 | ASSQDYLAGRISNTGELF
- | TRBJ1-1 | TRBD1 | 15 | TRBV19 | ASSSLLQGGARTEAF
- | TRBJ2-2 | TRBD2 | 12 | TRBV6-5 | ASSYAGGTGELF
- | TRBJ2-7 | - | 10 | TRBV7-9 | ASGRLEYEQY
- | TRBJ1-2 | - | 11 | TRBV10-1 | ASSPDRNGRYT
- | TRBJ1-5 | - | 14 | TRBV28 | ASSIVTGLGNQPQH
- | TRBJ2-5 | - | 11 | TRBV5-5 | ASSRDFQETQY
- | TRBJ1-5 | - | 11 | TRBV12-3/TRBV12-4 | ASSSSLNQPQH
- | TRBJ1-3 | TRBD1 | 14 | TRBV7-3 | ASSLGQVDSGNTIY
- | TRBJ2-1 | - | 14 | TRBV3-1/TRBV3-2 | ASSQGRGPKRGEQF
- | TRBJ2-1 | TRBD2 | 13 | TRBV10-3 | ATRPELAGRNEQF
many | TRBJ2-1 | TRBD2 | 12 | TRBV5-1 | ASNRLAEEREQF
- | TRBJ2-1 | - | 15 | TRBV6-1 | ASSVIRGGSNYNEQF
few | TRBJ1-2 | TRBD1 | 12 | TRBV5-1 | ASSLGDSNYGYT
- | TRBJ2-3 | - | 14 | TRBV28 | ASSLWSGTSTDTQY
- | TRBJ1-4 | TRBD1 | 10 | TRBV6-5 | ANGTGDEKLF
- | TRBJ2-1 | - | 11 | TRBV11-2 | ASGAASYNEQF
few | TRBJ1-2 | - | 13 | TRBV19 | ASSSRGDTTYGYT
once | TRBJ2-2 | TRBD2 | 16 | TRBV10-3 | AIRSSASGGGGTGELF
once | TRBJ1-3 | - | 12 | TRBV19 | ASPPSGTGNTIY
once | TRBJ2-4 | TRBD1 | 12 | TRBV5-1 | ASSRGQAGSIQY
- | TRBJ2-7 | TRBD2 | 12 | TRBV6-5 | ASSRTSGTYEQY
- | TRBJ2-5 | - | 12 | TRBV5-1 | ASSFRTAQETQY
- | TRBJ2-1 | - | 10 | TRBV5-4 | ASSLVRGEQF
- | TRBJ1-1 | TRBD1 | 13 | TRBV6-1 | ASSDHRDRNTEAF
- | TRBJ2-1 | - | 12 | TRBV7-3 | ASSLTASSDEQF
- | TRBJ2-1 | - | 12 | TRBV5-4 | ASSLGLAPNEQF
- | TRBJ2-6 | - | 12 | TRBV7-3 | ASSNGDGANVLT
- | TRBJ2-1 | TRBD2 | 14 | TRBV11-2 | ASSLVSGGENNEQF
- | TRBJ2-3 | - | 14 | TRBV6-2/TRBV6-3 | ASSPLPLPSTDTQY
- | TRBJ2-7 | TRBD2 | 12 | TRBV6-5 | ASRGGAGGYEQY
- | TRBJ2-1 | TRBD1 | 13 | TRBV10-3 | AISEGDRVYNEQF
- | TRBJ2-6 | - | 18 | TRBV19 | ASKSSPEARGPTGANVLT
- | TRBJ2-3 | - | 12 | TRBV9 | ASSVSGSTDTQY
- | TRBJ2-2 | - | 12 | TRBV30 | AWSRTGIGRELF
- | TRBJ2-1 | - | 11 | TRBV27 | ASSFQGGNEQF
- | TRBJ1-6 | TRBD1 | 16 | TRBV10-3 | AISETRQGFSYNSPLH
- | TRBJ2-2 | - | 13 | TRBV4-1 | ASSQVGSGAGELF
- | TRBJ2-7 | TRBD2 | 17 | TRBV5-1 | ASSFGREERGASVYEQY
- | TRBJ2-4 | TRBD1 | 12 | TRBV18 | ASSNTGDRNIQY
- | TRBJ2-5 | TRBD2 | 14 | TRBV7-9 | ASSFTSGGPQETQY
once | TRBJ2-7 | TRBD1 | 14 | TRBV24-1 | ATSDNRDRKTYEQY
- | TRBJ1-1 | - | 9 | TRBV19 | ASSVSTEAF
once | TRBJ1-6 | - | 12 | TRBV11-3 | ASSLDRLGSPLH
- | TRBJ1-1 | TRBD1 | 17 | TRBV5-6 | ASSLRWAIGDRGGTEAF
- | TRBJ2-1 | - | 8 | TRBV20-1 | SARVEEQF
- | TRBJ1-5 | TRBD1 | 13 | TRBV28 | ASRPQGNSNQPQH
few | TRBJ1-3 | - | 12 | TRBV5-8 | ASSIGHSGNTIY
- | TRBJ2-2 | - | 13 | TRBV7-3 | ASTLNNRGGGELF
- | TRBJ1-1 | TRBD1 | 13 | TRBV30 | AWNGQGPMNTEAF